Included here is one TCR beta chain sequence, with context. The count of this clone is one. Its antigen is currently not known. Qualities for individual bases were not recorded, and no much larger clone is one base off. The immunoSEQ Assay, a bias-controlled multiplex PCR, was used to amplify TCRbeta CDR3 regions from genomic DNA. The paper's data handling went like this. The number of nucleated cells in each sample was estimated by amplification of reference gene primers within the assay. To quantify the absolute abundance of each unique TCRbeta CDR3 rearrangement, sequence reads were collapsed and filtered. For each sample, productive Simpson clonality was calculated by taking the square root of Simpson's diversity index across productive rearrangements. The table was pulled from immuneACCESS by TCRdb, which kept in-frame rearrangements only. Such tables lose some clones; where checked, under half of the loss comes from unresolved V genes, and the rest has no known cause. V and J calls and clone size are given by that table; D and trimming were obtained from the DNA. The sample records approximately 260,000 clones, less than 85% of which are singletons. Together, the top ten hold nearly 5% of the sample.

These data come from a study of blood T cell repertoires in COVID-19 (dated by TCRdb to about 2020). Regarding the research as a whole: The collaborator samples originated in the United States, Italy and Spain and spanned the acute and convalescent phases of COVID-19. The prospective study material was composed of cDNA or gDNA derived from T cells, B-cell-depleted T cells, or PBMCs. HLA class I and class II types, where available, came from metadata supplied by the sample provider rather than from assay-based typing. Samples were obtained from the ongoing ImmuneRACE study (first 160 participants) and from over 1,000 subjects provided by 6 global collaborators. Deeply sampled blood TCRbeta repertoires from subjects exposed to, actively infected with, or recovered from COVID-19 were included in the dataset. The repertoires were released in a freely available public database intended as a resource for research on the immune response to SARS-CoV-2. A de-identified subject ID, COVID-19 status, age in years and sex were almost always included in the sample metadata. The paper's findings and limits, for the study overall: The quantity of clinical and demographic metadata differed by source and by participant and was supplied without curation.

Whole blood was collected in K2EDTA tubes by collaborating institutions according to the institutions' own protocols. For TCRbeta analysis, collaborator samples were shipped as frozen whole blood, as isolated PBMCs, or as DNA extracted from either sample type. Taken from the germline V gene, the CDR1 and CDR2 loops are SGHRS and YFSETQ. Relative to germline, V is missing 3 bases and J is missing 7 bases, with 9 bases of the junction outside any gene match. The CDR3 sequence holds 15 residues, the cysteine and phenylalanine included. The entry retains the CDR3 DNA only, 45 bases that are in frame from base 1.

This chain joins TRBV5-1 to TRBJ1-4, and 7 bases in between align with TRBD1. This clonotype was sampled from a woman older than 75 with active or convalescent COVID-19. The sequenced sample consisted of peripheral blood. The DNA sequence is as follows: TGCGCCAGCAGCTCCGAAGGGACAGTAGGTGAAAAACTGTTTTTT. This is translated as CASSSEGTVGEKLFF.